A selection of T cell receptor beta chains follows, all from one sample in a study of PD-1 blockade in classical Hodgkin lymphoma. Profiling relied on immunoSEQ multiplex PCR, and the TCRdb table lists in-frame clones only, not all of them. This sample has under 5,500 clones, with roughly 66% found just once. This specimen was peripheral blood mononuclear cells (PBMCs), taken before the second cycle of nivolumab. Source of these receptors: a human donor with classical Hodgkin lymphoma. The CDR3 runs from the conserved cysteine through the conserved F or W. D genes are given only for firm matches.

D,J,V,length,CDR3
TRBD1,TRBJ1-1,TRBV27,14,CASSLGTVHTEAFF
.,TRBJ2-3,TRBV5-6,17,CASSLIQTGSSTDTQYF
.,TRBJ2-5,TRBV18,16,CASSPSGGTDWGTQYF
TRBD1,TRBJ2-1,TRBV28,16,CASSPSSGTAYNEQFF
.,TRBJ2-7,TRBV10-1,13,CASSDRFGYEQYF
TRBD2,TRBJ2-3,TRBV5-4,17,CASSVGTSGSPGDTQYF
TRBD1,TRBJ1-3,TRBV7-6,16,CASSHGQGLSGNTIYF
TRBD1,TRBJ2-5,TRBV5-1,16,CASSSGQGASGETQYF
.,TRBJ1-2,TRBV7-2,16,CASSLSRQTSNYGYTF
.,TRBJ1-4,TRBV30,15,CAWSVGDFANEKLFF
.,TRBJ1-2,TRBV4-2,13,CASSQGASYGYTF
TRBD1,TRBJ2-1,TRBV7-6,15,CASSPGTGVSNEQFF
TRBD1,TRBJ1-5,TRBV5-5,15,CASSYRDRSNQPQHF
TRBD2,TRBJ2-7,TRBV4-1,16,CASSQDSGDFSYEQYF
TRBD1,TRBJ1-1,TRBV13,14,CASSLGTVHTEAFF
.,TRBJ2-7,TRBV7-2,15,CASSLEGGWSGEQYF
.,TRBJ2-2,TRBV19,12,CASRFVTGELFF
.,TRBJ1-4,TRBV28,15,CASSLLSGSGEKLFF
.,TRBJ2-1,TRBV10-3,12,CATEGAYNEQFF
.,TRBJ2-2,TRBV11-3,15,CASSPGQPNTGELFF
TRBD2,TRBJ2-1,TRBV28,15,CASTLPLAGTIEQFF
.,TRBJ1-5,TRBV4-2,16,CASSQEAGEGDQPQHF
.,TRBJ2-3,TRBV27,15,CASSSQTLSTDTQYF
.,TRBJ2-7,TRBV7-9,16,CASSPPLASDSYEQYF
.,TRBJ2-7,TRBV7-2,15,CASSPVQGAPREQYF
TRBD2,TRBJ2-1,TRBV7-9,15,CASSPFGGSINEQFF
TRBD1,TRBJ2-1,TRBV9,16,CASSAIGQGLYNEQFF
TRBD2,TRBJ2-2,TRBV6-1,14,CASFRLAPTGELFF
.,TRBJ1-1,TRBV7-3,16,CASSLGGHPGNTEAFF
TRBD1,TRBJ2-3,TRBV5-1,15,CASSLRQGLADTQYF
.,TRBJ1-5,TRBV27,16,CASSLIHGVSNQPQHF
TRBD2,TRBJ2-2,TRBV5-5,15,CASSSSGSNSGELFF
TRBD2,TRBJ2-1,TRBV5-1,14,CASSERGGYNEQFF
.,TRBJ2-2,TRBV21-1,14,CASSKVPNTGELFF
.,TRBJ2-3,TRBV5-1,14,CASSSAGTDNTQYF
TRBD1,TRBJ2-2,TRBV30,14,CAWRGQGHTGELFF
.,TRBJ2-1,TRBV7-2,16,CASSLAPKISYNEQFF
.,TRBJ2-7,TRBV7-2,13,CASSLSRDTEQYF
TRBD1,TRBJ1-5,TRBV11-2,15,CASSWGQGADQPQHF
TRBD1,TRBJ1-2,TRBV19,13,CASGTAANYGYTF
.,TRBJ2-6,TRBV19,16,CASSWKVFSGANVLTF
.,TRBJ2-3,TRBV27,15,CASSLRGHPTDTQFF
.,TRBJ1-5,TRBV6-1,12,CASSEGGTPQHF
.,TRBJ1-6,TRBV19,12,CASSWTDSPLHF